This T cell receptor (beta chain) was sequenced during a study of blood T cell repertoires in COVID-19. Original methodology: Reference gene primers were amplified, and this amplification served to estimate nucleated cell counts. TCRdb keeps only in-frame clones here, not all; method: immunoSEQ multiplex PCR. V and J calls and clone size are as listed in that table; D and trimming were resolved from the DNA. Of some 410,000 clones listed, 88% are singletons. The germline V gene encodes CDR1 SGHVS and CDR2 FQNEAQ. The CDR3 sequence is 20 residues long. After removal of 5 bases from V and 1 base from J, the junction contained 15 bases not matched to a gene.

This chain joins TRBV7-8 and TRBJ2-3; 13 bases match TRBD2. The source material was PBMCs or T cells enriched from blood (not recorded which). The clonotype comes from a woman in her twenties or thirties with acute COVID-19. CDR3 nucleotides: TGTGCCAGCAGCCCCCTCGGACTAGCGGGGGTGAGGTCTCGCACAGATACGCAGTATTTT. Its translation: CASSPLGLAGVRSRTDTQYF. Full variable domain (outside the CDR3, taken from reference TRBV7-8 and TRBJ2-3): GAGVSQSPRYKVAKRGQDVALRCDPISGHVSLFWYQQALGQGPEFLTYFQNEAQLDKSGLPSDRFFAERPEGSVSTLKIQRTQQEDSAVYLCASSPLGLAGVRSRTDTQYFGPGTRLTVL.